A single sample is the source of the 16 T cell receptor beta chains below, sequenced in a study of CD8 T cells in Susac syndrome. Reverse transcription of about 0.45 to 1 ug RNA was carried out with random hexamers. In TCRdb, the immunoSEQ multiplex PCR reads were re-called with MiXCR into one record per CDR3 protein. The table has some 200,000 distinct CDR3 sequences, around 95% seen once; the top ten hold approximately 0.1%. Sequencing was carried out using CD4+ T cells from PBMCs. The receptors were gathered from a human donor with Susac syndrome.

The chain combines TRBV29-1 with TRBJ2-1, with a possible D match to TRBD1 (5 bases). Trimming left V 7 bases short and J 3 bases short, with 7 bases between. In germline, CDR1 is SQVTM, CDR2 ANQGSEA. This CDR3 has 11 residues. The chain's CDR3 is CSADSYNEQFF. CDR3 bases: TGCAGCGCCGACAGCTACAATGAGCAGTTCTTC.

The chain uses TRBV19 and TRBJ2-1, with 7 nucleotides matching TRBD1. The germline gives CDR1 LNHDA, CDR2 SQIVND (reference sequence). The CDR3 length is 13 residues. The J segment lost 3 bases and the V segment lost 6 bases, leaving 2 bases of the junction unmatched. The CDR3 is CASSQGDYNEQFF. Written as DNA, the CDR3 is TGTGCCAGTAGCCAGGGGGACTACAATGAGCAGTTCTTC.

The genes are TRBV30 and TRBJ2-7; D not certain. V dropped 2 bases and J dropped 5 bases, with 16 bases sitting between them. The CDR3 spans 14 residues. CDR1 and CDR2 (germline): GTSNPN, SVGIG (reference sequence). The CDR3 reads CAWSPQGLANEQYF. In DNA form, the CDR3 reads TGTGCCTGGAGTCCCCAAGGGTTAGCCAACGAGCAGTACTTC. Based on the CDR3 plus reference TRBV30 and TRBJ2-7, the full variable domain is SQTIHQWPATLVQPVGSPLSLECTVEGTSNPNLYWYRQAAGRGLQLLFYSVGIGQISSEVPQNLSASRPQDRQFILSSKKLLLSDSGFYLCAWSPQGLANEQYFGPGTRLTVT.

This chain joins TRBV11-2 and TRBJ1-4; maybe TRBD1 (5 bases). From germline, CDR1 is SGHAT and CDR2 FQNNGV. V dropped 7 bases and J dropped 7 bases, with 19 bases sitting between them. The CDR3 is 15 amino acids. CDR3 coding DNA: TGTGCCAGCACGCGAGTTCAGGGTTTCGGTGAAAAACTGTTTTTT. Residues: CASTRVQGFGEKLFF.

This CDR3 reads CASSSTGDISYEQYF. The CDR3, as DNA: TGTGCCAGCAGCTCGACGGGGGACATCTCCTACGAGCAGTACTTC. The chain combines TRBV3-1 with TRBJ2-7; D could derive from TRBD1 or TRBD2 (6 bases each). In germline, CDR1 is LGHDT, CDR2 YNNKEL (reference sequence). The CDR3 covers 15 residues. The V gene lost 5 bases and the J gene lost 0 bases, with 14 bases spanning the gap.

DNA of the CDR3: TGTGCCTGGACCAGGGACAGTGGTGTACCATGGAGGACCGGGGAGCTGTTTTTT. It specifies CAWTRDSGVPWRTGELFF. The gene calls are TRBV30 and TRBJ2-2; 7 nucleotides line up with TRBD1. V lost 4 bases, J lost 5 bases, and 19 bases stayed unmatched. The CDR3 loop spans 18 amino acids. CDR1 GTSNPN and CDR2 SVGIG come from the germline V gene (reference sequence).

The genes are TRBV5-1 and TRBJ1-6; no definite D call. CDR1 and CDR2 (germline): SGHRS, YFSETQ. Trimming took off 0 bases at V and 8 bases at J, with 6 bases between the two ends. The CDR3 extends over 13 amino acids. The chain's CDR3 is CASSLGGDSPLHF. The DNA for the CDR3 is TGCGCCAGCAGCTTGGGGGGAGATTCACCCCTCCACTTT.

The chain links TRBV5-1 to TRBJ2-2, with no clear D. V lost 5 bases and J 6 bases, leaving 5 bases between the germline ends. The CDR3 totals 11 residues. From germline, CDR1 is SGHRS and CDR2 YFSETQ. Here the CDR3 DNA reads TGCGCCAGCAGTATGGCCGGGGAGCTGTTTTTT. This encodes CASSMAGELFF. Together with reference TRBV5-1 and TRBJ2-2, the CDR3 gives the full variable domain: KAGVTQTPRYLIKTRGQQVTLSCSPISGHRSVSWYQQTPGQGLQFLFEYFSETQRNKGNFPGRFSGRQFSNSRSEMNVSTLELGDSALYLCASSMAGELFFGEGSRLTVL.

The chain couples TRBV5-4 to TRBJ1-1; tentative D call: TRBD1 (6 bases). CDR1 and CDR2 (germline): SGHNT, YYREEE (reference sequence). Deletions cut 2 bases from V and 10 bases from J, with 18 bases between. The CDR3 consists of 14 residues. CDR3 loop: CASSLGQIVSGAFF. DNA of the CDR3: TGTGCCAGCAGCTTAGGACAGATCGTCTCTGGAGCTTTCTTT.

The chain is built from TRBV12-3 or TRBV12-4 and TRBJ2-3, with D tentatively TRBD1 (6 bases). The CDR3 is made up of 19 amino acids. Trimming cost V 9 bases and J 2 bases, with 30 bases left between them. The CDR3 reads CASRAWPNRASLSTDTQYF. Written as DNA, the CDR3 is TGTGCCAGTAGAGCCTGGCCTAACAGGGCTTCCCTTTCCACAGATACGCAGTATTTT.

The V gene is TRBV29-1, the J gene TRBJ2-5; maybe TRBD2 (6 bases). Looked up from germline, CDR1 is SQVTM and CDR2 is ANQGSEA. This CDR3 spans 13 amino acids. Trimming left V 8 bases short and J 2 bases short, with 15 bases between. This chain's CDR3 is CSLGTPGQETQYF. In DNA form, the CDR3 reads TGCAGCCTCGGGACTCCTGGACAAGAGACCCAGTACTTC.

This chain uses TRBV5-4 with TRBJ2-1; D ambiguous. V was shortened by 0 bases and J by 0 bases, with 10 bases between the two germline ends. Germline CDR1 reads SGHNT; CDR2 reads YYREEE (reference sequence). The CDR3 has 16 residues. Written as DNA, the CDR3 is TGTGCCAGCAGCTTGGGTATTATCCGCTCCTACAATGAGCAGTTCTTC. Translating it yields CASSLGIIRSYNEQFF.

The chain joins TRBV6-2 or TRBV6-3 to TRBJ2-1, with D perhaps matching TRBD1 or TRBD2 (6 bases each). The germline CDR1 and CDR2 sequences are MNHEY and SVGEGT. The CDR3 spans 17 residues. The V gene lost 0 bases and the J gene lost 4 bases, with 16 bases spanning the gap. The CDR3: CASSYSKGGASYNEQFF. CDR3 DNA: TGTGCCAGCAGTTACTCGAAGGGGGGCGCATCTTACAATGAGCAGTTCTTC.

This chain joins TRBV28 and TRBJ1-4, with a possible D match to TRBD1 (6 bases). This CDR3 has 14 residues. The ends were cut back, 6 bases at V and 16 bases at J, with 24 bases in the middle. CDR1 and CDR2 from the germline V gene are MDHEN and SYDVKM. The CDR3 spells CASSKTGRSQREFF. In DNA form, the CDR3 reads TGTGCCAGCAGCAAGACAGGCCGCTCCCAGCGGGAGTTTTTT.

The rearrangement links TRBV14 to TRBJ1-2; D may be TRBD1 (5 bases). With 1 base removed from V and 8 bases from J, the gap between germline ends came to 14 bases. CDR1 and CDR2 (germline): SGHDN, FVKESK. The CDR3 contains 14 residues. This chain's CDR3 is CASSQGIRNRGYTF. CDR3 nucleotides: TGTGCCAGCAGCCAAGGGATTAGAAACAGGGGCTACACCTTC.

This chain connects TRBV18 to TRBJ2-3, with 8 bases identical to TRBD1. After removal of 9 bases from V and 3 bases from J, the junction contained 11 bases not matched to a gene. CDR1 and CDR2 from the germline V gene are KGHSH and LQKENI. The CDR3 is 15 amino acids. The DNA for the CDR3 is TGTGCCAGTTACTCGGACAGGGATGGGACAGATACGCAGTATTTT. This sequence encodes CASYSDRDGTDTQYF.